This T cell receptor (beta chain) was observed in a study of T cells in women clearing cervical HPV infection. Study-level background: Only a few women had HLA typing results available.

General study findings and limits: TRBV6-7 relative abundance averaged roughly 0.1% in cases and around 0.17% in controls.

The germline CDR1 and CDR2 sequences are LNHDA and SQIVND (reference sequence). With V trimmed by 3 bases and J by 5 bases, 4 bases remained unmatched. This CDR3 is built from 15 residues. Dot-blot hybridization genotyped cervical HPV amplified with MY09/MY11 PCR. Data came from immunoSEQ multiplex PCR; TCRdb stores just in-frame clones and leaves some out. There are under 50,000 clones in the sample, with 6.4% held by the top ten. Comments on this clone: Its antigen is unknown. The CDR3 goes on 3 residues after the read ends, and that part is filled in from the germline J gene.

The sequence came from a woman between 18 and 70 years old with a cervical HPV16 infection that either progressed to CIN3+ or cleared (not recorded which). Sequencing was performed on blood buffy coat. The chain uses TRBV19 and TRBJ2-5, with 12 bases aligning to TRBD2. The CDR3 sequence is CASSISSGRAETQYF. CDR3 bases read: TGTGCCAGTAGTATCTCTAGCGGGAGGGCGGAGACC.